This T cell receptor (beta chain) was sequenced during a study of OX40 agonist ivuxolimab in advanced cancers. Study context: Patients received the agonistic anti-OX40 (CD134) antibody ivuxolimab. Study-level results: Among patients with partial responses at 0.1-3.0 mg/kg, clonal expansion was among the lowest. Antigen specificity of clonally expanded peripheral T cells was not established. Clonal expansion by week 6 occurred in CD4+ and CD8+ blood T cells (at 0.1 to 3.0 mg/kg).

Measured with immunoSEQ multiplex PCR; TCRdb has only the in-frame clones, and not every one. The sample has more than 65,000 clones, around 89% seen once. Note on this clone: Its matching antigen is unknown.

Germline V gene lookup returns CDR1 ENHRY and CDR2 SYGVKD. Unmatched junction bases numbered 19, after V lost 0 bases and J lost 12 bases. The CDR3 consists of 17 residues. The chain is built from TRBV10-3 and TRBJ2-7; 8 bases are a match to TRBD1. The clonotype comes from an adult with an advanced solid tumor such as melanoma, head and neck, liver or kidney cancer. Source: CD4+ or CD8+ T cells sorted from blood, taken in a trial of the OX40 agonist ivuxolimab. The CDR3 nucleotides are TGTGCCATCAGTGAGTCTAGCAGGGGGCATTCGGGGGATAATCGGTACTTC. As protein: CAISESSRGHSGDNRYF.